This T cell receptor (beta chain) was profiled in a study of monozygotic twins with inflammatory bowel disease. Whole blood that had not undergone T cell sorting provided the isolated total RNA. Samples each yielded cDNA through eight separate reactions. Through template switching, UMIs that included a 6-nucleotide sample barcode were added. TCRdb reprocessed the 5' RACE reads and keeps a single row for each CDR3 protein, giving no DNA. Listed are about 160,000 distinct CDR3 sequences; under 3.5% falls within the top ten. The CDR3 contains 12 residues. The TCR sequence derives from a human donor with ulcerative colitis or Crohn's disease, or a healthy co-twin of an affected twin (not recorded which). The chain carries TRBV12-3 or TRBV12-4 and TRBJ1-1; TCRdb designates TRBD1, a call that cannot be tested without DNA. The sample consisted of blood. CDR3 in amino acids: CASSLSPGEAFF.